A selection of T cell receptor beta chains follows, all from one sample in a study of graft-versus-host responses after intestinal transplantation. Their antigens remain unidentified. Only in-frame clones appear in the TCRdb table, and some are missing; sequencing was by immunoSEQ multiplex PCR. Of 80,000 to 100,000 clones listed, 75% to 90% are singletons. The material sequenced was unstimulated CD4+ T cells sorted from spleen or lymph node cells, taken before intestinal transplant. The receptors were gathered from a human donor who received an intestinal transplant. Both conserved end residues are part of each CDR3. The D gene is left open where the match is weak.

>TRBJ1-5|TRBV10-3|TRBD1|15
CAISRQGASNQPQHF
>TRBJ1-2|TRBV27|TRBD1|15
CASSQETGKIYGYTF
>TRBJ2-7|TRBV5-1|-|15
CASSRRQDPTYEQYF
>TRBJ1-2|TRBV2|TRBD1|13
CASSEQGQGYHTF
>TRBJ1-3|TRBV4-1|-|17
CASSQDLAAMSGNTIYF
>TRBJ1-5|TRBV19|TRBD1|16
CASRQDRAYSNQPQHF
>TRBJ2-5|TRBV5-4|-|14
CASSQRDSQETQYF
>TRBJ1-5|TRBV18|TRBD1|15
CASSLGQGTFTPQHF
>TRBJ1-1|TRBV2|TRBD1|15
CASSGQGALNTEAFF
>TRBJ1-5|TRBV27|TRBD1|18
CASSLSWTGVYSNQPQHF
>TRBJ1-1|TRBV12-5|-|13
CASGPDRSHEAFF
>TRBJ2-1|TRBV21-1|-|17
CASSKSPLAGDSHEQFF
>TRBJ2-5|TRBV11-2|TRBD1|15
CASSGRDRGKETQYF
>TRBJ1-2|TRBV29-1|-|13
CSVVYLGARGYTF
>TRBJ1-6|TRBV25-1|TRBD1|18
CASSELGGTGGGNSPLHF
>TRBJ2-7|TRBV6-1|-|13
CASRYRVPSEQYF
>TRBJ2-2|TRBV11-2|-|15
CASSLGGLYTGELFF
>TRBJ1-5|TRBV12-2|-|16
CASRPTEVGGNQPQHF
>TRBJ2-1|TRBV19|-|12
CATGGPPNEQFF
>TRBJ2-3|TRBV18|-|14
CASPTPGGTDTQYF
>TRBJ1-1|TRBV18|-|14
CASSPTRGETEAFF
>TRBJ2-7|TRBV6-5|TRBD2|14
CASSPSGDYYEQYF
>TRBJ1-5|TRBV7-2|-|17
CASSLVNTGGSGQPQHF
>TRBJ1-2|TRBV6-1|-|14
CASSEDGSNYGYTF
>TRBJ2-5|TRBV5-1|-|18
CASSLVRAADKDKETQYF
>TRBJ2-7|TRBV7-8|TRBD1|15
CASSLAQRQGNEQYF
>TRBJ1-4|TRBV6-5|-|15
CASSSHRSTNEKLFF
>TRBJ2-3|TRBV5-1|TRBD1|15
CASSLGQGGTDTQYF
>TRBJ1-2|TRBV18|TRBD1|14
CASSPLGQAVGYTF
>TRBJ1-6|TRBV28|-|16
CASSLGGTSQISPLHF
>TRBJ1-1|TRBV18|-|13
CASSPLQGTEAFF
>TRBJ1-1|TRBV7-9|TRBD1|14
CASSSGQPNTEAFF
>TRBJ2-7|TRBV14|TRBD1|16
CASSQDSGTGGNEQYF
>TRBJ2-1|TRBV9|-|15
CASSVEGREGNEQFF
>TRBJ2-1|TRBV7-3|TRBD2|15
CASSSKRGGDNEQFF
>TRBJ2-4|TRBV6-5|-|16
CASSYSLGLAKNIQYF
>TRBJ1-6|TRBV7-2|TRBD1|14
CASSFRTGPSPLHF
>TRBJ2-2|TRBV25-1|TRBD1|15
CASNSGTGVTGELFF
>TRBJ2-4|TRBV29-1|TRBD2|15
CSVDLGLASKNIQYF
>TRBJ2-7|TRBV27|-|14
CASSPQVIGSEQYF
>TRBJ1-6|TRBV7-2|TRBD1|14
CASSLVAGGSPLHF
>TRBJ2-5|TRBV5-4|-|15
CASSYGRGSQETQYF
>TRBJ2-1|TRBV18|-|17
CASSPYDPSGSYNEQFF
>TRBJ1-1|TRBV5-1|-|13
CASSSRGTVEAFF
>TRBJ2-7|TRBV21-1|-|15
CASSAIGTPGCEQYF
>TRBJ1-2|TRBV5-4|-|16
CASSLPGQRNNYGYTF
>TRBJ2-7|TRBV6-1|TRBD1|13
CASRGDRAHEQYF
>TRBJ2-3|TRBV11-1|-|14
CASSLAFGTDTQYF
>TRBJ2-5|TRBV5-1|TRBD1|13
CASSSDRQETQYF
>TRBJ2-3|TRBV5-1|TRBD2|16
CASSLGAGGYTDTQYF